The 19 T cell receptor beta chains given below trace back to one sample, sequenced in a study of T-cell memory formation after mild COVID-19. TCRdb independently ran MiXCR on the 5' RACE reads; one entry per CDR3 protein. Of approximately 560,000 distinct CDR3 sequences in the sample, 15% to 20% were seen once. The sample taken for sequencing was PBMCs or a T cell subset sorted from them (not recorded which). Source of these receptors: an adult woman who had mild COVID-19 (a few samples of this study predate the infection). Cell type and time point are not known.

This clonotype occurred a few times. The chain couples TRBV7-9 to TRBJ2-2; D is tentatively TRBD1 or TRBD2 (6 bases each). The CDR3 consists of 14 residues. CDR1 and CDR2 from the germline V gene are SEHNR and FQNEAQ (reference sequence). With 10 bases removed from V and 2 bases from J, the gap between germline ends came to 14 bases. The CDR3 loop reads CANTRGDNTGELFF. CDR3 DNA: TGTGCCAATACGAGGGGGGACAACACCGGGGAGCTGTTTTTT.

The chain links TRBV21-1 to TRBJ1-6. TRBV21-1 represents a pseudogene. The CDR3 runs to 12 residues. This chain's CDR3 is CASSKRSKVLHF. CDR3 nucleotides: TGTGCCAGCAGCAAACGGTCGAAGGTCCTCCACTTT.

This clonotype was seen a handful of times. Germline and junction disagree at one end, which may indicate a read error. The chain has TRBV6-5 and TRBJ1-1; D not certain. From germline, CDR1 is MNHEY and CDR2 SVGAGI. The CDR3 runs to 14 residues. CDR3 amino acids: CSSSYSRDNTEAFF. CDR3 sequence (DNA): TGTTCCAGCAGTTACTCTCGGGATAACACTGAAGCTTTCTTT.

CDR3 DNA: TGTGCCAGCAGCTTTCCCTACCCGGACAGAAATTCACCCCTCCACTTT. Translated, it gives CASSFPYPDRNSPLHF. The rearrangement joins TRBV7-9 to TRBJ1-6; D is perhaps TRBD1 (6 bases). CDR3 length: 16 residues. Germline CDR1 SEHNR, CDR2 FQNEAQ (reference sequence). Deletions cut 3 bases from V and 7 bases from J, with 16 bases between.

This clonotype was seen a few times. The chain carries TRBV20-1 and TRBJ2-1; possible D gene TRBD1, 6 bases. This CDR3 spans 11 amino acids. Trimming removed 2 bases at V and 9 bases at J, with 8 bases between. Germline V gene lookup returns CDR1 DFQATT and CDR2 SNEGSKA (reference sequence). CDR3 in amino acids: CSARLGGEQFF. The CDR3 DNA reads TGCAGTGCTAGATTAGGGGGTGAGCAGTTCTTC.

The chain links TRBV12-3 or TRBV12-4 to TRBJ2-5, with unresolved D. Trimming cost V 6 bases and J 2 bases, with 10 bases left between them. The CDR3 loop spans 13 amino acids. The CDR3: CASRLNGQETQYF. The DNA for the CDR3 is TGTGCCAGCAGGCTCAACGGGCAAGAGACCCAGTACTTC.

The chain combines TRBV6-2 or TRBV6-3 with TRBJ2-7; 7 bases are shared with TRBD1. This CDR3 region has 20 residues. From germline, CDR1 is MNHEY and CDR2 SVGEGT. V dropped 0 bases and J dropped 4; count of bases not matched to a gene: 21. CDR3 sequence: CASSYSPLEPGQPGAYEQYF. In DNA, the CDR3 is TGTGCCAGCAGTTACTCCCCTCTCGAACCGGGACAGCCTGGGGCATACGAGCAGTACTTC.

The chain's CDR3 is CASSEGDTRNEQFF. The CDR3, as DNA: TGTGCCAGCAGCGAGGGGGACACAAGGAATGAGCAGTTCTTC. The gene calls are TRBV9 and TRBJ2-1; TRBD1 is a possible D gene (6 bases). Trimming cost V 3 bases and J 7 bases, with 14 bases left between them. The CDR3 extends over 14 amino acids. The germline gives CDR1 SGDLS, CDR2 YYNGEE.

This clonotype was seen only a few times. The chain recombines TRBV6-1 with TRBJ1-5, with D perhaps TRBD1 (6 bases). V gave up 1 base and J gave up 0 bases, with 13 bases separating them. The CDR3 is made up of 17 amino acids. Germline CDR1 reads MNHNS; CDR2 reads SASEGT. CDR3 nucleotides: TGTGCCAGCAGTGAAGAGGACAGCAACTATAGCAATCAGCCCCAGCATTTT. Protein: CASSEEDSNYSNQPQHF.

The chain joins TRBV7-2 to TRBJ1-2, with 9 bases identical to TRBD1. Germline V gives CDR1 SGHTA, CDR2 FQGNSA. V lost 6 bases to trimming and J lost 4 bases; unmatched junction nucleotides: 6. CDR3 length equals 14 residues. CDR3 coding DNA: TGTGCCAGCAGAGGGACAGGGCTTACCTATGGCTACACCTTC. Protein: CASRGTGLTYGYTF.

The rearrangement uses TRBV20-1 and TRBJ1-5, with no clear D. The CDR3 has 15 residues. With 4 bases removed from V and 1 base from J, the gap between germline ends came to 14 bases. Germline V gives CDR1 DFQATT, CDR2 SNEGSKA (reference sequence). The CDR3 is CSATLSGISNQPQHF. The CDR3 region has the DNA TGCAGTGCTACCCTGAGCGGTATAAGCAATCAGCCCCAGCATTTT.

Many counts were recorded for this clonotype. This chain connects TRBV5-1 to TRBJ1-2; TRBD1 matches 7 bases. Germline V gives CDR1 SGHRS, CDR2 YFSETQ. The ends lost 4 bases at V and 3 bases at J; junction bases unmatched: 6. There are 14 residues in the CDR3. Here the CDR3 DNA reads TGCGCCAGCAGCCGGGACAGCGGATACTATGGCTACACCTTC. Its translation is CASSRDSGYYGYTF.

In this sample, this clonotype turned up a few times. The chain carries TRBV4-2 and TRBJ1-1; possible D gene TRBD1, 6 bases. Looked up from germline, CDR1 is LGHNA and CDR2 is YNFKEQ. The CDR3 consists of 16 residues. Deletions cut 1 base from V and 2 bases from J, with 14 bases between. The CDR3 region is CASSQVGGALNTEAFF. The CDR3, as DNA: TGTGCCAGCAGCCAAGTCGGGGGGGCGCTTAACACTGAAGCTTTCTTT.

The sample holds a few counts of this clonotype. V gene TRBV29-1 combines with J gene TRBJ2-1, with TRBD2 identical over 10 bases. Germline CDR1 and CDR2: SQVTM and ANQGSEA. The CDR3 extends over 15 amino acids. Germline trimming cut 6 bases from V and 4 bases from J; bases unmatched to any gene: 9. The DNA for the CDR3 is TGCAGCGTCGTCGAGGGACTAGCGTCGTACAATGAGCAGTTCTTC. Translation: CSVVEGLASYNEQFF.

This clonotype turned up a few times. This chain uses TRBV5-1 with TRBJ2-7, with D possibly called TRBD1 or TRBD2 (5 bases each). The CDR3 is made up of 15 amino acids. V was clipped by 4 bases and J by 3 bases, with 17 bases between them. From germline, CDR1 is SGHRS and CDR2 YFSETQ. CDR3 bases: TGCGCCAGCAGCATAGGGACCGGAGATCGCTACGAGCAGTACTTC. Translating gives CASSIGTGDRYEQYF.

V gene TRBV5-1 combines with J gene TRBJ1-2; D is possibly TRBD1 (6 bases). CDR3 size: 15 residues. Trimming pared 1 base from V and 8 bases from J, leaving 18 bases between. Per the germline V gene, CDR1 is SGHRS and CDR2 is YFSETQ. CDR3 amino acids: CASSLSGRTQGGYTF. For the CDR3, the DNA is TGCGCCAGCAGCTTGTCTGGCCGCACCCAGGGGGGCTACACCTTC.

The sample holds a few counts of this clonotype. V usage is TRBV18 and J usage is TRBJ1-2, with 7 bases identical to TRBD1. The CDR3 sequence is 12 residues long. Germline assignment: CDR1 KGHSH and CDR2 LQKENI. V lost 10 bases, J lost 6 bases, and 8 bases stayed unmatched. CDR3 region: CATAQGENGYTF. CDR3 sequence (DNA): TGTGCCACCGCCCAGGGGGAGAATGGCTACACCTTC.

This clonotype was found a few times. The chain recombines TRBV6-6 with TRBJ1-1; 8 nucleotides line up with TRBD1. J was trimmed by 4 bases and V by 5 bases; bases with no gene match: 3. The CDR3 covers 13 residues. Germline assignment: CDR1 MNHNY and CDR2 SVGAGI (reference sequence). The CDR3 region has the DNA TGTGCCAGCAGTGACAGGGGTATCACTGAAGCTTTCTTT. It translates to CASSDRGITEAFF.

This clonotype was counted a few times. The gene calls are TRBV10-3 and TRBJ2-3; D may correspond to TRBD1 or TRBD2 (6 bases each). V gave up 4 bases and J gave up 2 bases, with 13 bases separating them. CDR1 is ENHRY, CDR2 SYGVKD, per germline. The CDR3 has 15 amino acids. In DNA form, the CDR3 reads TGTGCCATCAGTGTGAGGGGGGCCGACACAGATACGCAGTATTTT. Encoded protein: CAISVRGADTDTQYF.